Below are 17 T cell receptor beta chains sequenced from a single sample in a study of cytomegalovirus exposure and HLA in healthy donors (dated by TCRdb to 2015 to 2018). Receptor amplification or capture employed the immunoSEQ multiplex PCR assay. A mixture of 60 forward primers for TCR Vbeta segments and 13 reverse primers for TCR Jbeta segments was used in the multiplex PCR. In TCRdb, the immuneACCESS table is reduced to in-frame sequences with V and J assigned. These tables do not hold every clone; where another copy was compared, an unresolved V gene accounts for under half, and the others remain unexplained. The sample yields about 160,000 clones; 65% to 80% were counted once. The top ten clones comprise 7% of the sample. Sequenced material: PBMCs. All receptors come from a woman aged 40-49 years in good health and CMV-seropositive.

The chain couples TRBV2 to TRBJ1-5, with D maybe TRBD1 (5 bases). Germline CDR1 SNHLY, CDR2 FYNNEI. V was clipped by 3 bases and J by 7 bases, with 19 bases between them. CDR3 length: 16 residues. The CDR3: CASSDVAPGLRQPQHF. The CDR3 DNA sequence: TGTGCCAGCAGTGACGTTGCCCCGGGACTGAGGCAGCCCCAGCATTTT. The variable domain in full, completed from reference TRBV2 and TRBJ1-5, reads EPEVTQTPSHQVTQMGQEVILRCVPISNHLYFYWYRQILGQKVEFLVSFYNNEISEKSEIFDDQFSVERPDGSNFTLKIRSTKLEDSAMYFCASSDVAPGLRQPQHFGDGTRLSIL.

The V gene is TRBV29-1, the J gene TRBJ1-1, with D unclear. CDR1 and CDR2 (germline): SQVTM, ANQGSEA. The CDR3 length is 13 residues. V lost 7 bases, J lost 1 base, and 13 bases lay in between. The CDR3 is CSAHLDRNTEAFF. The CDR3 DNA is TGCAGCGCGCATTTAGATAGGAACACTGAAGCTTTCTTT.

V is TRBV2 and J is TRBJ2-3; weak D call: TRBD2 (5 bases). The ends were cut back, 6 bases at V and 0 bases at J, with 16 bases in the middle. CDR1 SNHLY and CDR2 FYNNEI come from the germline V gene. There are 16 residues in the CDR3. CDR3 DNA: TGTGCCAGCAGCCTAGCCCTTTTCTCTAGCACAGATACGCAGTATTTT. The encoded protein is CASSLALFSSTDTQYF.

The rearrangement links TRBV18 to TRBJ1-1; TRBD1 is a possible D gene (6 bases). This CDR3 contains 17 residues. Between the trimmed V and J ends, which lost 6 bases and 4 bases, there was a span of 24 bases. Germline CDR1 and CDR2: KGHSH and LQKENI. The CDR3 is CASSIGRGRTVGTEAFF. CDR3 sequence (DNA): TGTGCCAGCTCCATCGGGCGGGGGCGGACCGTGGGCACTGAAGCTTTCTTT.

V and J are TRBV6-1 and TRBJ2-2, with TRBD2 matching over 10 bases. The CDR3 contains 18 residues. V gave up 2 bases and J gave up 0 bases; unmatched junction bases: 6. The germline V gene encodes CDR1 MNHNS and CDR2 SASEGT. CDR3 nucleotide sequence: TGTGCCAGCAGTGAAAGGAGCGGGGGGGGCACGAACACCGGGGAGCTGTTTTTT. It translates to CASSERSGGGTNTGELFF.

The chain employs TRBV7-8 and TRBJ1-4, with D tentatively TRBD1 (5 bases). The CDR3 loop spans 19 amino acids. Germline CDR1 reads SGHVS; CDR2 reads FQNEAQ. Trimming cost V 2 bases and J 4 bases, with 23 bases left between them. The CDR3 loop is CASSLKNLPQVPINEKLFF. CDR3 sequence (DNA): TGTGCCAGCAGCTTAAAAAACCTTCCACAGGTTCCAATTAATGAAAAACTGTTTTTT.

This clone has only one observation. One end of the junction is discordant with germline, which a read error may explain. This chain uses TRBV7-2 with TRBJ2-4; TRBD1 might be the D (5 bases). This CDR3 has 13 amino acids. Germline V gene data show CDR1 as SGHTA and CDR2 as FQGNSA. Here the CDR3 DNA reads TGTGCCAGCAGCCTACCAGGGTCGAACAGTCAGTACTTC. Translating it yields CASSLPGSNSQYF.

The gene calls are TRBV5-1 and TRBJ2-3, with TRBD1 matching 8 bases. V dropped 3 bases and J dropped 4; count of bases not matched to a gene: 10. From germline, CDR1 is SGHRS and CDR2 YFSETQ. CDR3 length: 16 amino acids. As DNA, the CDR3 is TGCGCCAGCAGCTCGGAGCAGGGGGCGCGCCCAGATACGCAGTATTTT. This translates into CASSSEQGARPDTQYF.

J is TRBJ1-1 and V is TRBV5-1; 8 nucleotides agree with TRBD1. V dropped 4 bases and J dropped 4; count of bases not matched to a gene: 6. The CDR3 sequence is 14 residues long. The germline V gene has CDR1 SGHRS and CDR2 YFSETQ. The CDR3: CASSPGGLRTEAFF. CDR3 bases: TGCGCCAGCAGCCCAGGGGGCCTACGCACTGAAGCTTTCTTT.

This clone showed up just a few times. The rearrangement links TRBV6-1 to TRBJ2-7; a possible D gene is TRBD1 (6 bases). This CDR3 contains 13 residues. Germline assignment: CDR1 MNHNS and CDR2 SASEGT. The V gene lost 1 base and the J gene lost 7 bases, with 11 bases spanning the gap. Here the CDR3 reads CASSEDRAWEQYF. The CDR3 bases are TGTGCCAGCAGTGAAGACAGGGCTTGGGAGCAGTACTTC.

The chain recombines TRBV6-1 with TRBJ2-7, with 9 nucleotides matching TRBD1. V lost 0 bases to trimming and J lost 3 bases; unmatched junction nucleotides: 3. The CDR3 runs to 15 residues. Looked up from germline, CDR1 is MNHNS and CDR2 is SASEGT. CDR3 in amino acids: CASSEAGTGFYEQYF. The CDR3 coding sequence is TGTGCCAGCAGTGAAGCTGGGACAGGGTTCTACGAGCAGTACTTC.

J is TRBJ2-1 and V is TRBV5-1; D is perhaps TRBD2 (5 bases). The CDR3 has 13 amino acids. CDR1 and CDR2 (germline): SGHRS, YFSETQ. V was clipped by 3 bases and J by 6 bases, with 10 bases between them. CDR3 in DNA: TGCGCCAGCAGCTCACTAGATTCCAATGAGCAGTTCTTC. This translates into CASSSLDSNEQFF.

The CDR3 DNA reads TGTGCCAGCTCTCCCGGGGGGGATCATCAGCCCCAGCATTTT. This gives the protein CASSPGGDHQPQHF. V usage is TRBV6-4 and J usage is TRBJ1-5, with a possible D match to TRBD1 (5 bases). This CDR3 spans 14 amino acids. CDR1 and CDR2 from the germline V gene are MRHNA and SNTAGT. The V gene lost 8 bases and the J gene lost 5 bases, with 16 bases spanning the gap.

This clone has only a few counts. The V call is TRBV7-9, the J call TRBJ2-7; 7 nucleotides agree with TRBD2. The CDR3 contains 14 residues. CDR1 SEHNR and CDR2 FQNEAQ come from the germline V gene (reference sequence). V was pared by 5 bases and J by 6 bases, with 10 bases of the junction left unmatched. CDR3 coding DNA: TGTGCCAGCAGCCGCCCAGCGGGGCTAAGCGAGCAGTACTTC. This codes for CASSRPAGLSEQYF.

The chain has TRBV19 and TRBJ2-7; 8 bases map to TRBD2. V shed 0 bases and J 4 bases; nucleotides not matched to a gene: 11. CDR1 LNHDA and CDR2 SQIVND come from the germline V gene (reference sequence). The CDR3 sequence is 17 residues long. The CDR3 DNA reads as TGTGCCAGTAGTATAGATCTCGCTCGGGGGGGCCTATACGAGCAGTACTTC. Translated: CASSIDLARGGLYEQYF.

J is TRBJ2-2 and V is TRBV7-2, with TRBD2 matching over 10 bases. V was pared by 4 bases and J by 6 bases, with 14 bases of the junction left unmatched. Germline V lookup: CDR1 SGHTA, CDR2 FQGNSA. There are 18 residues in the CDR3. CDR3 sequence: CASSSVTSGRVSAGELFF. The CDR3 DNA reads TGTGCCAGCAGCTCCGTGACTAGCGGGCGGGTCTCGGCCGGGGAGCTGTTTTTT.

The genes are TRBV5-4 and TRBJ1-3, with TRBD1 identical over 7 bases. CDR3 length equals 15 residues. Unmatched junction bases numbered 8, after V lost 4 bases and J lost 4 bases. Germline V gene data show CDR1 as SGHNT and CDR2 as YYREEE (reference sequence). The CDR3 nucleotides read TGTGCCAGCAGCGCGTACCGGGACAGAGGAAACACCATATATTTT. Encoded protein: CASSAYRDRGNTIYF.